One and the same sample provided the 18 T cell receptor beta chains below, sequenced in a study of beta chain features in type 1 diabetes. Investigators reverse transcribed all isolated RNA, so they sequenced expressed TCRB transcripts. Using immunoSEQ multiplex PCR, the repertoire was profiled, and TCRdb retains in-frame clones only, with some absent. This table has 450,000 to 600,000 clones, 25% to 35% appearing once. Sequenced material: naive CD4+ T cells from blood. The receptors originated from a young man in good health.

The rearrangement links TRBV28 to TRBJ2-7; D is possibly TRBD1 (6 bases). The CDR3 contains 13 residues. Germline lookup yields CDR1 MDHEN and CDR2 SYDVKM. The V gene lost 5 bases and the J gene lost 3 bases, with 11 bases spanning the gap. The CDR3 bases are TGTGCCAGCAGTCCACCACAGGGCTACGAGCAGTACTTC. It yields the protein CASSPPQGYEQYF.

Concerning this clone: Sequence at one end of the junction differs from germline and may be a read error. The chain couples TRBV30 to TRBJ2-7; D is unclear. CDR3 length: 11 amino acids. The germline gives CDR1 GTSNPN, CDR2 SVGIG (reference sequence). As DNA, the CDR3 is TGTGCCTGGAGTAGAAGCGAGAGCTGGCACTTC. It translates to CAWSRSESWHF.

The table lists this clone with a few counts. Distinct nucleotide sequences in the sample also encode this CDR3. The V call is TRBV28, the J call TRBJ2-7; D not resolved. The ends were cut back, 4 bases at V and 2 bases at J, with 9 bases in the middle. CDR3 length equals 13 residues. Germline-derived CDR1 and CDR2 are MDHEN and SYDVKM. Here the CDR3 reads CASSSWGTYEQYF. Written as DNA, the CDR3 is TGTGCCAGCAGTTCTTGGGGTACCTACGAGCAGTACTTC.

V and J are TRBV9 and TRBJ2-3; D might be TRBD1 or TRBD2, each matching 5 bases. In germline, CDR1 is SGDLS, CDR2 YYNGEE. Trimming stripped 3 bases from V and 5 bases from J, with 16 bases between. The CDR3 sequence is 15 residues long. CDR3 nucleotides: TGTGCCAGCAGCGCGGGTGGGAGTAGGGGAGATACGCAGTATTTT. Amino acids: CASSAGGSRGDTQYF.

The sample holds a few counts of this clone. The sample holds other DNA sequences that translate to the same CDR3. The chain uses TRBV18 and TRBJ2-1; D is unresolved. V lost 3 bases, J lost 4 bases, and 7 bases lay in between. Looked up from germline, CDR1 is KGHSH and CDR2 is LQKENI. This CDR3 comprises 13 residues. The CDR3 DNA reads as TGTGCCAGCTCACCTGACCGATACAATGAGCAGTTCTTC. Protein product: CASSPDRYNEQFF.

The V call is TRBV5-1, the J call TRBJ2-4; D call uncertain. Germline lookup yields CDR1 SGHRS and CDR2 YFSETQ. The CDR3 is made up of 14 amino acids. V was pared by 2 bases and J by 0 bases, with 6 bases between. CDR3 region: CASSLGSAKNIQYF. CDR3 DNA sequence: TGCGCCAGCAGCTTAGGGTCAGCCAAAAACATTCAGTACTTC. The full variable domain, with the rest looked up from reference TRBV5-1 and TRBJ2-4, is KAGVTQTPRYLIKTRGQQVTLSCSPISGHRSVSWYQQTPGQGLQFLFEYFSETQRNKGNFPGRFSGRQFSNSRSEMNVSTLELGDSALYLCASSLGSAKNIQYFGAGTRLSVL.

This clone turned up a few times. J is TRBJ2-1 and V is TRBV4-1; 13 bases align to TRBD2. Germline V gives CDR1 MGHRA, CDR2 YSYEKL. V shed 4 bases, J shed 8 bases, and the junction held 14 bases outside the gene matches. CDR3 length: 18 amino acids. The DNA of the CDR3 is TGCGCCAGCAGCCTCGGAAGCCGGACTAGCGGGAGACGGCATGAGCAGTTCTTC. Translating gives CASSLGSRTSGRRHEQFF.

The V call is TRBV19, the J call TRBJ2-1, with D perhaps matching TRBD2 (5 bases). The CDR3 contains 16 residues. Trimming cost V 3 bases and J 7 bases, with 19 bases left between them. CDR1 and CDR2 (germline): LNHDA, SQIVND (reference sequence). The CDR3 DNA follows: TGTGCCAGTAGTATCGTCGTGGCTAGCTCAGGTAATGAGCAGTTCTTC. Translation: CASSIVVASSGNEQFF.

V gene TRBV7-2 combines with J gene TRBJ1-2; D call uncertain. V was trimmed by 2 bases and J by 5 bases, leaving 9 bases between them. CDR3 length equals 13 residues. Germline V gene sequence: CDR1 SGHTA, CDR2 FQGNSA. CDR3 amino acids: CASSLLGLYGYTF. In nucleotides, the CDR3 is TGTGCCAGCAGCTTACTCGGCCTATATGGCTACACCTTC.

The chain links TRBV30 to TRBJ1-5, with D hard to call. Germline CDR1 and CDR2: GTSNPN and SVGIG (reference sequence). This CDR3 is built from 15 residues. The V and J ends lost 4 bases and 0 bases respectively, with 13 bases between them. This CDR3 is CAWNQGQYSNQPQHF. The CDR3 DNA reads TGTGCCTGGAACCAAGGCCAGTATAGCAATCAGCCCCAGCATTTT.

This clone was counted a few times. The genes are TRBV5-1 and TRBJ2-1; TRBD1 aligns across 10 bases. The trim removed 4 bases at V and 6 bases at J, leaving 13 bases unmatched. This CDR3 has 17 amino acids. From germline, CDR1 is SGHRS and CDR2 YFSETQ. The CDR3 sequence is CASSRSGTGDDGNEQFF. CDR3 nucleotide sequence: TGCGCCAGCAGCAGAAGCGGGACAGGGGATGATGGCAATGAGCAGTTCTTC.

This clone was seen more than once but under ten times. The V call is TRBV30, the J call TRBJ2-2; 10 bases match TRBD2. Germline CDR1 and CDR2: GTSNPN and SVGIG (reference sequence). V lost 3 bases and J lost 7; bases outside the gene matches: 8. The CDR3 is 15 amino acids. The CDR3, as DNA: TGTGCCTGGAGCACACTAGCGGGGAATGGCGGGGAGCTGTTTTTT. It codes for CAWSTLAGNGGELFF.

This clone was seen a few times. The chain carries TRBV25-1 and TRBJ2-3; 9 bases align to TRBD2. Trimming at V came to 4 bases and at J to 5 bases, leaving 10 bases not matched to a gene. The CDR3 covers 16 residues. Germline values: CDR1 MGHDK, CDR2 SYGVNS. The CDR3 spells CASSATSGPDIDTQYF. The CDR3 bases are TGTGCCAGCAGTGCGACTAGCGGACCGGATATAGATACGCAGTATTTT.

J is TRBJ2-7 and V is TRBV14; either TRBD1 or TRBD2 may supply D (6 bases each). This CDR3 is 14 amino acids long. Germline values: CDR1 SGHDN, CDR2 FVKESK. The V and J ends lost 4 bases and 7 bases respectively, with 17 bases between them. This CDR3 is CASSRQEGGLEQYF. As DNA, the CDR3 is TGTGCCAGCAGCCGCCAAGAGGGGGGCTTGGAGCAGTACTTC.

This clone was found a few times. The chain links TRBV7-2 to TRBJ2-7, with D uncertain. CDR1 SGHTA and CDR2 FQGNSA come from the germline V gene. This CDR3 has 11 residues. V was shortened by 4 bases and J by 6 bases, with 7 bases between the two germline ends. The CDR3 here is CASSSGVEQYF. CDR3 sequence (DNA): TGTGCCAGCAGCTCTGGGGTCGAGCAGTACTTC.

V and J are TRBV28 and TRBJ1-2; possibly TRBD1 for D (5 bases). The germline gives CDR1 MDHEN, CDR2 SYDVKM. The CDR3 runs to 13 residues. The V end was cut by 4 bases, the J end by 2 bases, with 8 bases between. CDR3 nucleotides: TGTGCCAGCAGTTCGGGACTAAACTATGGCTACACCTTC. Translation gives CASSSGLNYGYTF.

The chain recombines TRBV11-2 with TRBJ2-3; TRBD1 matches at 7 bases. This CDR3 contains 16 residues. CDR1 is SGHAT and CDR2 is FQNNGV in the germline V gene. V trimming: 0 bases; J trimming: 4 bases; junction bases outside the gene matches: 7. CDR3 loop: CASSLEQSGGADTQYF. CDR3 nucleotides: TGTGCCAGCAGCTTAGAGCAGTCAGGGGGTGCAGATACGCAGTATTTT.

This clone occurred a few times. The chain recombines TRBV30 with TRBJ1-2; 7 bases map to TRBD1. V dropped 5 bases and J dropped 4; count of bases not matched to a gene: 7. Germline V lookup: CDR1 GTSNPN, CDR2 SVGIG (reference sequence). The CDR3 extends over 13 amino acids. This CDR3 reads CAWDSGTAYGYTF. The CDR3 DNA sequence: TGTGCCTGGGATTCCGGGACAGCCTATGGCTACACCTTC.